The 12 T cell receptor beta chains given below trace back to one sample, sequenced in a study of cytomegalovirus exposure and HLA in healthy donors. It was with 60 Vbeta and 13 Jbeta primers that the PCR ran. The method was immunoSEQ multiplex PCR; TCRdb's version includes in-frame clones alone and lacks a portion of them. The table has 120,000 or so clones, approximately 80% seen once. The sequenced sample consisted of PBMCs. Source of these receptors: a man aged 45 to 65 in good health and CMV-seropositive.

The rearrangement links TRBV10-3 to TRBJ1-1, with 10 bases lining up with TRBD1. The CDR3 is made up of 14 amino acids. CDR1 and CDR2 (germline): ENHRY, SYGVKD. V shed 6 bases, J shed 2 bases, and the junction held 3 bases outside the gene matches. This CDR3 is CAIRMTGGNTEAFF. CDR3 DNA: TGTGCCATCAGAATGACAGGGGGCAACACTGAAGCTTTCTTT.

This clone was recorded many times. The chain recombines TRBV19 with TRBJ2-7, with D possibly matching TRBD1 (5 bases). The CDR3 contains 14 residues. V lost 3 bases and J lost 6, with 15 bases in between. Germline V gene data show CDR1 as LNHDA and CDR2 as SQIVND (reference sequence). As DNA, the CDR3 is TGTGCCAGTAGTATGTCAGCCCGAACAGGCGAGCAGTACTTC. Translation gives CASSMSARTGEQYF.

This chain connects TRBV30 to TRBJ2-7; maybe TRBD1 (5 bases). The CDR3 is 15 amino acids. Per germline, CDR1 GTSNPN and CDR2 SVGIG (reference sequence). Trimming stripped 0 bases from V and 0 bases from J, with 12 bases between. The CDR3 DNA sequence: TGTGCCTGGAGTGTGGCAGGGCTAAGCTCCTACGAGCAGTACTTC. Residues: CAWSVAGLSSYEQYF.

The V gene is TRBV7-9, the J gene TRBJ2-7; 8 bases align to TRBD2. The CDR3 length is 12 residues. The V segment lost 5 bases and the J segment 4 bases; nucleotides outside the gene matches: 1. In germline, CDR1 is SEHNR, CDR2 FQNEAQ (reference sequence). The CDR3: CASSREGYEQYF. The CDR3 nucleotides are TGTGCCAGCAGCCGGGAGGGGTACGAGCAGTACTTC. The full variable domain, in which reference TRBV7-9 and TRBJ2-7 provide the parts outside the CDR3, is DTGVSQNPRHKITKRGQNVTFRCDPISEHNRLYWYRQTLGQGPEFLTYFQNEAQLEKSRLLSDRFSAERPKGSFSTLEIQRTEQGDSAMYLCASSREGYEQYFGPGTRLTVT.

This CDR3 reads CASGLGVVGGWYLPYEQYF. CDR3 in DNA: TGTGCTAGTGGTTTGGGGGTTGTGGGGGGATGGTATCTTCCCTACGAGCAGTACTTC. The rearrangement joins TRBV12-5 to TRBJ2-7; D is possibly TRBD2 (6 bases). The germline CDR1 and CDR2 sequences are LGHNT and FRNRAP. V was pared by 1 base and J by 2 bases, with 24 bases between. This CDR3 spans 19 amino acids.

This clone showed up just a few times. V is TRBV5-6 and J is TRBJ2-5, with a tentative D call TRBD2 (6 bases). The CDR3 has 16 residues. The V gene lost 1 base and the J gene lost 0 bases, with 13 bases spanning the gap. Germline CDR1 reads SGHDT; CDR2 reads YYEEEE. In DNA form, the CDR3 reads TGTGCCAGCAGCTTGAGGCTTCGGGGGTACCAAGAGACCCAGTACTTC. This encodes CASSLRLRGYQETQYF.

The chain joins TRBV19 to TRBJ1-5; D is uncertain. V lost 1 base and J lost 9, with 13 bases in between. CDR3 length: 14 residues. Germline lookup yields CDR1 LNHDA and CDR2 SQIVND (reference sequence). This CDR3 reads CASSIGQAQGPQHF. CDR3 sequence (DNA): TGTGCCAGTAGTATAGGGCAGGCCCAAGGGCCCCAGCATTTT.

The gene calls are TRBV6-1 and TRBJ2-7; no firm D call. The V end was cut by 7 bases, the J end by 3 bases, with 7 bases between. CDR3 size: 11 residues. Germline V gene lookup returns CDR1 MNHNS and CDR2 SASEGT. CDR3: CASIKSYEQYF. In nucleotides, the CDR3 is TGTGCCAGCATCAAGAGCTACGAGCAGTACTTC.

This clone was seen more than once but under ten times. The chain joins TRBV5-1 to TRBJ1-5, with 9 positions matching TRBD1. CDR1 SGHRS and CDR2 YFSETQ come from the germline V gene. After removal of 5 bases from V and 9 bases from J, the junction contained 6 bases not matched to a gene. CDR3 length: 13 residues. The CDR3 here is CASSFGTGMPQHF. The CDR3 nucleotides are TGCGCCAGCAGTTTCGGGACAGGGATGCCCCAGCATTTT.

The V and J genes are TRBV6-1 and TRBJ1-2, with TRBD1 matching over 8 bases. The CDR3 totals 13 residues. V lost 2 bases and J lost 8; bases outside the gene matches: 4. CDR1 MNHNS and CDR2 SASEGT come from the germline V gene. For the CDR3, the DNA is TGTGCCAGCAGTGAACTACAGGGGGGGGGCTACACCTTC. It yields the protein CASSELQGGGYTF.

Notes on this clone: Other DNA sequences in this specimen translate into the identical CDR3. This rearrangement joins TRBV5-1 to TRBJ1-1; TRBD1 agrees at 8 bases. This CDR3 spans 15 amino acids. J gave up 5 bases and V 2 bases, and 8 bases lay outside the gene matches. Germline V gene lookup returns CDR1 SGHRS and CDR2 YFSETQ. The DNA of the CDR3 is TGCGCCAGCAGCTTAGTTGGGACAGGAGGAACTGAAGCTTTCTTT. It yields the protein CASSLVGTGGTEAFF.

CDR3 residues: CSAETGRGGTEAFF. As DNA, the CDR3 is TGCAGCGCCGAGACAGGGCGTGGAGGCACTGAAGCTTTCTTT. The rearrangement uses TRBV29-1 and TRBJ1-1; 7 bases align to TRBD1. V shed 7 bases and J 4 bases; nucleotides not matched to a gene: 12. Germline values: CDR1 SQVTM, CDR2 ANQGSEA. This CDR3 comprises 14 residues.